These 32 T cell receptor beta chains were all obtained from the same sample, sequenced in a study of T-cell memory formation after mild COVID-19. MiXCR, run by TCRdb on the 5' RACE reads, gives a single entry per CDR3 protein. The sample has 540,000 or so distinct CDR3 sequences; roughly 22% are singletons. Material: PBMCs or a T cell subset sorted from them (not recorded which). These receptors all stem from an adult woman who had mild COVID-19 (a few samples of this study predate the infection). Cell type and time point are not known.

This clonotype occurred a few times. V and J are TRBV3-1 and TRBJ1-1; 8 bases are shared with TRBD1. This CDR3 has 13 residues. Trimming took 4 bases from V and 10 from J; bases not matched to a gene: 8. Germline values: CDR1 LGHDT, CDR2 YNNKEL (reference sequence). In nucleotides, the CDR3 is TGTGCCAGCAGCCCACGCTTGACAGGGGCAGCTTTCTTT. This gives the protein CASSPRLTGAAFF.

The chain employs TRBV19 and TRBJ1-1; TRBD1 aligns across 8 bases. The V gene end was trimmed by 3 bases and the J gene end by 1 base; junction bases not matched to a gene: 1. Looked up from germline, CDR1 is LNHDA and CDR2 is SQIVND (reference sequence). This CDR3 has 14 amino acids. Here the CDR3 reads CASSIDRGNTEAFF. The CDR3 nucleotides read TGTGCCAGTAGTATCGACAGGGGGAACACTGAAGCTTTCTTT.

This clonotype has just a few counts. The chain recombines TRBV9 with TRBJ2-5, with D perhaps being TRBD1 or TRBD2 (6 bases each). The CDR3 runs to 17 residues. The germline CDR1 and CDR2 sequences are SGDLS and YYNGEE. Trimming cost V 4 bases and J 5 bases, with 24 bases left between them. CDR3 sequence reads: CASSSQDTGAHVETQYF. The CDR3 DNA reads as TGTGCCAGCAGCTCCCAAGATACGGGGGCTCATGTGGAGACCCAGTACTTC.

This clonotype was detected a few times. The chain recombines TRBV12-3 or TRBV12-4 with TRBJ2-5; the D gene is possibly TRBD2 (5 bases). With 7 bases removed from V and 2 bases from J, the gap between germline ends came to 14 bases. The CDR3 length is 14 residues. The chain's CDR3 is CASNTGPGQETQYF. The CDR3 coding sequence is TGTGCCAGCAACACTGGTCCGGGGCAAGAGACCCAGTACTTC.

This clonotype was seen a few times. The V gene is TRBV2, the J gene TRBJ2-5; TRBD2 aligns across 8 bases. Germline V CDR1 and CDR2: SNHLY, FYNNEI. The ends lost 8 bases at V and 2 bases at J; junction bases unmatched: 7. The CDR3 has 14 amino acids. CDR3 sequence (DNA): TGTGCCAGCTCCGGACCGGGAGGGCAAGAGACCCAGTACTTC. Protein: CASSGPGGQETQYF.

In nucleotides, the CDR3 is TGCGCCAGCAGCCCAAAACAGGGGGTAGACACTGAAGCTTTCTTT. Protein product: CASSPKQGVDTEAFF. The chain has TRBV4-1 and TRBJ1-1, with 8 bases lining up with TRBD1. V lost 4 bases to trimming and J lost 3 bases; unmatched junction nucleotides: 7. Looked up from germline, CDR1 is MGHRA and CDR2 is YSYEKL. CDR3 length equals 15 residues.

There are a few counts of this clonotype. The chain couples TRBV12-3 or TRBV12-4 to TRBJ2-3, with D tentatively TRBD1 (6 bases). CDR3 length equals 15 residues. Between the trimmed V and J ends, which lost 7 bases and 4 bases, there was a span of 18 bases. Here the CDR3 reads CASTTTGIGADTQYF. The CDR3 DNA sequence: TGTGCCAGCACCACCACAGGGATTGGAGCAGATACGCAGTATTTT.

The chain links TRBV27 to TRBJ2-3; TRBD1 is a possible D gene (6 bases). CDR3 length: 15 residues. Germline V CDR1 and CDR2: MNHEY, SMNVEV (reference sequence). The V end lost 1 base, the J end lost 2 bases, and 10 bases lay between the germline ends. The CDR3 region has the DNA TGTGCCAGCAGTTTATTAGGGGGAACCACAGATACGCAGTATTTT. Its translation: CASSLLGGTTDTQYF.

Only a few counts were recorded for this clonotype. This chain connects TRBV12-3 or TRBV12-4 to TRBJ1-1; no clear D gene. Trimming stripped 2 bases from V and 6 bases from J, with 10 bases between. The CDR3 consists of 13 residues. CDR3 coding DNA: TGTGCCAGCAGTTTACGGGGAACGGCTGAAGCTTTCTTT. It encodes CASSLRGTAEAFF.

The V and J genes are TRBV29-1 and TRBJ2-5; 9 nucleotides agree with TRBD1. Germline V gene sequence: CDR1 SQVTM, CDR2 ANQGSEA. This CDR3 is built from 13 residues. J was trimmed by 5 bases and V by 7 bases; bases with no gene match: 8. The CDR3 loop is CSGIQGARETQYF. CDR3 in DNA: TGCAGCGGAATACAGGGGGCCCGTGAGACCCAGTACTTC.

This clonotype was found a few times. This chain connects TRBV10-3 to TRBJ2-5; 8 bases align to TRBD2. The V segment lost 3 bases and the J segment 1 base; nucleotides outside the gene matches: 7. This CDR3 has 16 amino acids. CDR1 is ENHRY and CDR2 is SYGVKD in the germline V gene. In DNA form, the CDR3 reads TGTGCCATCAGTGATCACGGGGGGGGCCTCCAAGAGACCCAGTACTTC. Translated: CAISDHGGGLQETQYF.

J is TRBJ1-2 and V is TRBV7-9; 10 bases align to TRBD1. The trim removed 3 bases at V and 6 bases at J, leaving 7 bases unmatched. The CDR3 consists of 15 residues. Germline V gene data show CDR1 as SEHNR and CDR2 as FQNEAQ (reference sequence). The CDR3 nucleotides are TGTGCCAGCAGCTTGACAGGGGGCCAGGTTGATGGCTACACCTTC. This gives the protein CASSLTGGQVDGYTF.

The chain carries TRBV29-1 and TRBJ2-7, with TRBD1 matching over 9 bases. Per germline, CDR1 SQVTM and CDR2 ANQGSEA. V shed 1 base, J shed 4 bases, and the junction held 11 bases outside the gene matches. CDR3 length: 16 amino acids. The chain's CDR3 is CSVEAEGTGPLYEQYF. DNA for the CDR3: TGCAGCGTTGAAGCTGAGGGGACAGGGCCTCTTTACGAGCAGTACTTC.

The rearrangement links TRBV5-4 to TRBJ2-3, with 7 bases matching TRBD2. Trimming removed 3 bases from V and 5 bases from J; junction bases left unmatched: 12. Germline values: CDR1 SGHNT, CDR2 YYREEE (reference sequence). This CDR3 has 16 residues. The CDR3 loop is CASSSRGAGPQDTQYF. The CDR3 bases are TGTGCCAGCAGCTCCCGGGGAGCGGGGCCCCAAGATACGCAGTATTTT.

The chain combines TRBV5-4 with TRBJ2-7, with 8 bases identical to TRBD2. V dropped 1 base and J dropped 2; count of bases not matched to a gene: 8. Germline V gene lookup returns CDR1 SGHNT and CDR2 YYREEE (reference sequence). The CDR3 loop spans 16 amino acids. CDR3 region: CASSLNERGPPYEQYF. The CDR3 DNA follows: TGTGCCAGCAGCTTGAACGAGCGGGGGCCTCCCTACGAGCAGTACTTC.

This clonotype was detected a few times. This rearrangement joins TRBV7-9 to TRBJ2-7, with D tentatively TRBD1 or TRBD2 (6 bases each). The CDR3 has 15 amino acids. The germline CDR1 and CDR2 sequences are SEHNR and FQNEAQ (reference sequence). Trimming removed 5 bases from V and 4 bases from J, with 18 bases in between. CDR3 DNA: TGTGCCAGCAGCCCAGGGGACTCCACGGGGTACGAGCAGTACTTC. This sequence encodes CASSPGDSTGYEQYF.

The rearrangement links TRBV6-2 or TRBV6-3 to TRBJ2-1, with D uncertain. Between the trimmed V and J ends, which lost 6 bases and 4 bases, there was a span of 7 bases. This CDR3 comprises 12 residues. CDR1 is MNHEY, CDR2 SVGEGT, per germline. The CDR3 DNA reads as TGTGCCAGCAGATTTGAGTACAATGAGCAGTTCTTC. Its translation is CASRFEYNEQFF.

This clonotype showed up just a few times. The CDR3 protein is CSARRGTGSYNEQFF. CDR3 DNA: TGCAGTGCTAGACGGGGGACAGGTAGCTACAATGAGCAGTTCTTC. This chain connects TRBV20-1 to TRBJ2-1, with 8 bases fitting TRBD1. Losses at the gene ends were 2 bases for V and 3 bases for J; bases not matched to a gene: 6. From germline, CDR1 is DFQATT and CDR2 SNEGSKA (reference sequence). There are 15 residues in the CDR3.

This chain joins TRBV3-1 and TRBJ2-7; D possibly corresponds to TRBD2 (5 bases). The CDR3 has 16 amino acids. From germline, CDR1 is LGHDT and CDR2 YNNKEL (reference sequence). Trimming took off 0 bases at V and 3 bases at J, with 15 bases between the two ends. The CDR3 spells CASSQDWRVLSYEQYF. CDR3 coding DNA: TGTGCCAGCAGCCAAGATTGGCGGGTATTAAGCTACGAGCAGTACTTC.

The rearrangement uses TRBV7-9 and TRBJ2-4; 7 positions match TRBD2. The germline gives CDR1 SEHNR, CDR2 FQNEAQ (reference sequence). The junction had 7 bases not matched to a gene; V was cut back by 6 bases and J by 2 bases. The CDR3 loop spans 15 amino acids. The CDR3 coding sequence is TGTGCCAGCAGACCTAAAGCGGGGCCCAAAAACATTCAGTACTTC. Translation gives CASRPKAGPKNIQYF. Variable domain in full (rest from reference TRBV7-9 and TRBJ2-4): DTGVSQNPRHKITKRGQNVTFRCDPISEHNRLYWYRQTLGQGPEFLTYFQNEAQLEKSRLLSDRFSAERPKGSFSTLEIQRTEQGDSAMYLCASRPKAGPKNIQYFGAGTRLSVL.

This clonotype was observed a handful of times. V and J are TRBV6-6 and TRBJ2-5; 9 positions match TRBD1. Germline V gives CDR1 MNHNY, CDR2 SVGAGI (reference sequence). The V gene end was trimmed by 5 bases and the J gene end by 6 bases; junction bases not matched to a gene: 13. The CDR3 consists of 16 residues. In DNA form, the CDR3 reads TGTGCCAGCAGTGACACCACAGGGGGCGCGATAAAGACCCAGTACTTC. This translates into CASSDTTGGAIKTQYF.

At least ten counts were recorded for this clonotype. In DNA, the CDR3 is TGTGCCAGCAGCTTATATCGGAACACCGGGGAGCTGTTTTTT. Translating it yields CASSLYRNTGELFF. The rearrangement links TRBV7-9 to TRBJ2-2; D ambiguous. Germline V gene data show CDR1 as SEHNR and CDR2 as FQNEAQ (reference sequence). This CDR3 has 14 amino acids. V lost 2 bases, J lost 1 base, and 5 bases lay in between.

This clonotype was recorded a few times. This chain's CDR3 is CAWSSGLARSTDTQYF. CDR3 sequence (DNA): TGTGCCTGGAGTTCCGGACTAGCGCGAAGCACAGATACGCAGTATTTT. V usage is TRBV30 and J usage is TRBJ2-3, with 9 bases identical to TRBD2. The V gene end was trimmed by 2 bases and the J gene end by 0 bases; junction bases not matched to a gene: 6. Germline V gene lookup returns CDR1 GTSNPN and CDR2 SVGIG (reference sequence). The CDR3 spans 16 residues.

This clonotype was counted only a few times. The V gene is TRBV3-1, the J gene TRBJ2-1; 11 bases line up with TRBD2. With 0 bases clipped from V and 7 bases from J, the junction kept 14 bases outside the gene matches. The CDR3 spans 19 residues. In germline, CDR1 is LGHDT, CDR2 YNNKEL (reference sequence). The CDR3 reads CASSQEGVIGLAGHNEQFF. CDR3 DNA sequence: TGTGCCAGCAGCCAAGAGGGGGTAATAGGACTAGCGGGCCATAATGAGCAGTTCTTC.

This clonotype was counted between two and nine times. CDR3 coding DNA: TGTGCCAGCAGCCGTACCCGATGGGAGAGCGGGGAGCTGTTTTTT. Translating gives CASSRTRWESGELFF. This chain uses TRBV7-2 with TRBJ2-2; D is perhaps TRBD2 (5 bases). This CDR3 has 15 residues. The V and J ends lost 5 bases and 7 bases respectively, with 17 bases between them. Germline lookup yields CDR1 SGHTA and CDR2 FQGNSA.

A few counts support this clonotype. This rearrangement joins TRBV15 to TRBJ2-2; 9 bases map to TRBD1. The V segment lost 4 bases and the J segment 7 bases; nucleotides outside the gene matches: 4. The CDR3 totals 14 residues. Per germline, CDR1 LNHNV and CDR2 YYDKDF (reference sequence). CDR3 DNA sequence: TGTGCCACCAGCAACAGGGGGCTCGGCGGGGAGCTGTTTTTT. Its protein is CATSNRGLGGELFF. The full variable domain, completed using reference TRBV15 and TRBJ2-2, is DAMVIQNPRYQVTQFGKPVTLSCSQTLNHNVMYWYQQKSSQAPKLLFHYYDKDFNNEADTPDNFQSRRPNTSFCFLDIRSPGLGDTAMYLCATSNRGLGGELFFGEGSRLTVL.

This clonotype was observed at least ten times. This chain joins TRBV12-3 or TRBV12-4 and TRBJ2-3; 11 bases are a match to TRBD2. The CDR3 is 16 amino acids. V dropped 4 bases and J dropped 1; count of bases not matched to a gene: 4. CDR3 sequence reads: CASSWGLAAGTDTQYF. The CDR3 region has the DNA TGTGCCAGCAGTTGGGGACTAGCGGCGGGCACAGATACGCAGTATTTT.

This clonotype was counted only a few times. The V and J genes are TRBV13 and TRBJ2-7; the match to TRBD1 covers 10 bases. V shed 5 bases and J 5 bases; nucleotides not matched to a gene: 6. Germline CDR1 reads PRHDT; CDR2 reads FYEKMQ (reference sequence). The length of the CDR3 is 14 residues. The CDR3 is CASSDKGTGDEQYF. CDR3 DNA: TGTGCCAGCAGCGACAAAGGGACAGGGGACGAGCAGTACTTC.

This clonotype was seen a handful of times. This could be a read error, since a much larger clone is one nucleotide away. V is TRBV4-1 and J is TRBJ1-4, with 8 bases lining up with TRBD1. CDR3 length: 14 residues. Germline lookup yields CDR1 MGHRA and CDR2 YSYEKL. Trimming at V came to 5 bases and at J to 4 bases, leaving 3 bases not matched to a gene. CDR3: CASSTTGVNEKLFF. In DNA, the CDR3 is TGCGCCAGCAGCACGACAGGGGTTAATGAAAAACTGTTTTTT.

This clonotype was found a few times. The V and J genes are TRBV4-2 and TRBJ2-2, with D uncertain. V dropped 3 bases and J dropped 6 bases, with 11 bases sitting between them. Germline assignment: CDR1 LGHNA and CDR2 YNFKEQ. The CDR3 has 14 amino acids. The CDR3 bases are TGTGCCAGCAGCCAGGTGGAAGAGGCCGGGGAGCTGTTTTTT. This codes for CASSQVEEAGELFF.

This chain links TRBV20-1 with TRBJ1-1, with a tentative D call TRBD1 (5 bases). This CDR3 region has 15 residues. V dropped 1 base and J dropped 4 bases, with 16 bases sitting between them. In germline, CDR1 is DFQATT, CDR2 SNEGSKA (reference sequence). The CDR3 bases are TGCAGTGCTAGAGCCGAAGGAGGGGTCGGCACTGAAGCTTTCTTT. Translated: CSARAEGGVGTEAFF.

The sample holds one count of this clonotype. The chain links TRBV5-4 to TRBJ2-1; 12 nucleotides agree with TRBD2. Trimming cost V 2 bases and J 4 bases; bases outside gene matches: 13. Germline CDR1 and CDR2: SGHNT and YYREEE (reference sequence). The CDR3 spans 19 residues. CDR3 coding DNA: TGTGCCAGCAGCTTACTGGGACTAGCGGGTTCCAATTTTTACAATGAGCAGTTCTTC. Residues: CASSLLGLAGSNFYNEQFF.